These 28 T cell receptor beta chains were all obtained from the same sample, sequenced in a study of CD8+ T cells in alopecia areata. Collection of lesional scalp punch biopsies and peripheral blood was performed in alopecia areata patients. cDNA serving as the sequencing template came from extracted, reverse transcribed RNA. Method: immunoSEQ multiplex PCR; TCRdb's copy keeps in-frame clones and lacks some. The table has thousands of clones, around 60% seen once. Sequences were derived from skin, sampled at week 0. The receptor source for this set is a human donor with alopecia areata.

The V gene is TRBV2, the J gene TRBJ2-5, with D unclear. Germline CDR1 SNHLY, CDR2 FYNNEI. CDR3 size: 12 residues. V lost 2 bases, J lost 5 bases, and 6 bases lay in between. DNA for the CDR3: TGTGCCAGCAGTGAACTGGGGGAGACCCAGTACTTC. Its protein product is CASSELGETQYF.

By sample share, this clone is large. The chain has TRBV2 and TRBJ2-7; D is undetermined. CDR3 size: 14 residues. The germline V gene encodes CDR1 SNHLY and CDR2 FYNNEI. V was clipped by 4 bases and J by 3 bases, with 13 bases between them. The CDR3 loop reads CASSGANTNYEQYF. The CDR3 DNA follows: TGTGCCAGCAGTGGGGCTAACACCAACTACGAGCAGTACTTC.

The chain has TRBV28 and TRBJ2-5, with TRBD2 identical over 8 bases. The V gene's germline CDR1 is MDHEN and CDR2 SYDVKM. The V segment lost 5 bases and the J segment 5 bases; nucleotides outside the gene matches: 13. CDR3 size: 16 residues. The DNA for the CDR3 is TGTGCCAGCAGTCCCCCGCTAGCGGGCGGATGGGAGACCCAGTACTTC. Its translation: CASSPPLAGGWETQYF.

The rearrangement joins TRBV11-1 to TRBJ2-1, with 8 bases aligning to TRBD2. The CDR3 sequence is 17 residues long. Trimming cost V 6 bases and J 4 bases; bases outside gene matches: 14. Germline V gives CDR1 SGHAT, CDR2 FQDESV (reference sequence). The CDR3 DNA reads as TGTGCCAGCAGAACCCAGGGCGGGAGGTCCTCTTACAATGAGCAGTTCTTC. Translated: CASRTQGGRSSYNEQFF.

Comments on this clone: A junction boundary mismatches the germline segment, possibly from a read error. J is TRBJ2-7 and V is TRBV19; a weak D match, TRBD2 (5 bases). The CDR3 spans 14 residues. The germline CDR1 and CDR2 sequences are LNHDA and SQIVND (reference sequence). The CDR3 region has the DNA TGTGTCAGTAGTGATACCGGGGAACCCTACGAGCAGTACTTC. It specifies CVSSDTGEPYEQYF.

The V and J genes are TRBV4-1 and TRBJ2-2; D not resolved. The germline V gene encodes CDR1 MGHRA and CDR2 YSYEKL. Deletions cut 0 bases from V and 0 bases from J, with 14 bases between. The CDR3 spans 18 residues. The DNA for the CDR3 is TGCGCCAGCAGCCAAGATTACAAAGATCAAACGAACACCGGGGAGCTGTTTTTT. It specifies CASSQDYKDQTNTGELFF.

The genes are TRBV18 and TRBJ2-7; D is perhaps TRBD1 or TRBD2 (5 bases each). CDR1 is KGHSH, CDR2 LQKENI, per germline. The CDR3 contains 16 residues. Trimming stripped 1 base from V and 0 bases from J, with 13 bases between. The DNA for the CDR3 is TGTGCCAGCTCACCACGAGGGCAGGGAGACTCCTACGAGCAGTACTTC. Protein product: CASSPRGQGDSYEQYF.

Concerning this clone: The same CDR3 can be traced to other DNA sequences in this sample. The CDR3 sequence is CAISEPGGGVEKLFF. CDR3 sequence (DNA): TGTGCCATCAGCGAGCCAGGGGGCGGGGTAGAAAAACTGTTTTTT. The chain joins TRBV10-3 to TRBJ1-4, with 8 bases identical to TRBD1. Germline CDR1 reads ENHRY; CDR2 reads SYGVKD. The ends lost 6 bases at V and 8 bases at J; junction bases unmatched: 11. The CDR3 has 15 residues.

This sequence joins TRBV4-1 and TRBJ1-2; no definite D call. Germline V gene lookup returns CDR1 MGHRA and CDR2 YSYEKL. The CDR3 consists of 13 residues. V was cut by 1 base and J by 3 bases, with 6 bases left in between. Written as DNA, the CDR3 is TGCGCCAGCAGCCAAGTGGGGTACTATGGCTACACCTTC. Amino acids: CASSQVGYYGYTF.

The chain employs TRBV7-3 and TRBJ2-2; D unresolved. Trimming removed 6 bases at V and 0 bases at J, with 5 bases between. CDR3 length equals 13 residues. Germline CDR1 SGHTA, CDR2 FQGTGA. The CDR3 sequence: CASRNSNTGELFF. CDR3 nucleotides: TGTGCCAGCAGAAACTCGAACACCGGGGAGCTGTTTTTT. The variable domain in full, completed from reference TRBV7-3 and TRBJ2-2, reads GAGVSQTPSNKVTEKGKYVELRCDPISGHTALYWYRQSLGQGPEFLIYFQGTGAADDSGLPNDRFFAVRPEGSVSTLKIQRTERGDSAVYLCASRNSNTGELFFGEGSRLTVL.

The CDR3 here is CASSQVLLAGAGDTQYF. DNA of the CDR3: TGCGCCAGCAGCCAAGTCCTTTTAGCGGGGGCCGGGGATACGCAGTATTTT. The rearrangement links TRBV4-3 to TRBJ2-3; 9 bases fit TRBD2. In germline, CDR1 is LGHNA, CDR2 YSLEER. The V segment lost 1 base and the J segment 6 bases; nucleotides outside the gene matches: 11. The CDR3 is made up of 17 amino acids.

With regard to this clone: A much larger clone differs from this one at a single base, so this may be a read error. This same CDR3 is encoded by further DNA sequences in the sample. This rearrangement joins TRBV27 to TRBJ2-7; D unclear. Germline lookup yields CDR1 MNHEY and CDR2 SMNVEV (reference sequence). The CDR3 has 13 residues. Trimming took off 0 bases at V and 3 bases at J, with 6 bases between the two ends. The CDR3: CASSLSIGYEQYF. CDR3 nucleotide sequence: TGTGCCAGCAGTTTATCGATAGGCTACGAGCAGTACTTC.

V and J are TRBV6-5 and TRBJ2-3; 8 bases line up with TRBD1. CDR3 size: 16 residues. The junction had 4 bases not matched to a gene; V was cut back by 0 bases and J by 2 bases. CDR1 and CDR2 (germline): MNHEY, SVGAGI. In DNA form, the CDR3 reads TGTGCCAGCAGTTACTCGGCAGGGGGCTTCACAGATACGCAGTATTTT. It translates to CASSYSAGGFTDTQYF.

In its sample, this clone is hyperexpanded. This chain links TRBV2 with TRBJ2-7; no reliable D call. V shed 3 bases and J shed 2 bases, with 8 bases lying between them. Per the germline V gene, CDR1 is SNHLY and CDR2 is FYNNEI. This CDR3 is 13 amino acids long. The CDR3 region is CASSEGSAYEQYF. CDR3 in DNA: TGTGCCAGCAGTGAGGGAAGCGCCTACGAGCAGTACTTC. Supplemented by reference TRBV2 and TRBJ2-7, the full variable domain reads EPEVTQTPSHQVTQMGQEVILRCVPISNHLYFYWYRQILGQKVEFLVSFYNNEISEKSEIFDDQFSVERPDGSNFTLKIRSTKLEDSAMYFCASSEGSAYEQYFGPGTRLTVT.

The chain recombines TRBV7-2 with TRBJ2-2; 10 nucleotides line up with TRBD2. The CDR3 is made up of 17 amino acids. Unmatched junction bases numbered 9, after V lost 3 bases and J lost 5 bases. CDR1 is SGHTA, CDR2 FQGNSA, per germline. DNA for the CDR3: TGTGCCAGCAGCTTTTCACTAGCGGGACTAGGGACCGGGGAGCTGTTTTTT. This sequence encodes CASSFSLAGLGTGELFF. The complete variable domain, with remaining parts taken from reference TRBV7-2 and TRBJ2-2, reads GAGVSQSPSNKVTEKGKDVELRCDPISGHTALYWYRQSLGQGLEFLIYFQGNSAPDKSGLPSDRFSAERTGGSVSTLTIQRTQQEDSAVYLCASSFSLAGLGTGELFFGEGSRLTVL.

This chain links TRBV11-1 with TRBJ2-5; D may be TRBD2 (5 bases). Trimming shortened V by 1 base and J by 0 bases, and 9 bases separated the two germline ends. Germline-derived CDR1 and CDR2 are SGHAT and FQDESV (reference sequence). This CDR3 spans 15 amino acids. The CDR3: CASSLGGADQETQYF. The CDR3 DNA is TGTGCCAGCAGCTTAGGGGGAGCGGACCAAGAGACCCAGTACTTC. Based on the CDR3 plus reference TRBV11-1 and TRBJ2-5, the full variable domain is EAEVAQSPRYKITEKSQAVAFWCDPISGHATLYWYRQILGQGPELLVQFQDESVVDDSQLPKDRFSAERLKGVDSTLKIQPAELGDSAMYLCASSLGGADQETQYFGPGTRLLVL.

Of note for this clone: A single base separates this from a much larger clone, so it may be a read error. The CDR3 coding sequence is TGTGCCAGCGGAACTAGCACAGATACGCAGTATTTT. It is translated as CASGTSTDTQYF. V and J are TRBV11-2 and TRBJ2-3; D not resolved. Trimming left V 8 bases short and J 0 bases short, with 6 bases between. The CDR3 loop spans 12 amino acids. Germline CDR1 reads SGHAT; CDR2 reads FQNNGV.

This clone has a single count. The chain links TRBV4-3 to TRBJ2-7; 10 nucleotides line up with TRBD2. Germline V gene sequence: CDR1 LGHNA, CDR2 YSLEER. The CDR3 runs 18 residues. Germline trimming cut 0 bases from V and 1 base from J; bases unmatched to any gene: 9. The DNA for the CDR3 is TGCGCCAGCAGCCAAGATCACAAGCGGGAGGGCCCTTCCTACGAGCAGTACTTC. Residues: CASSQDHKREGPSYEQYF.

V gene TRBV4-2 combines with J gene TRBJ2-3; 8 positions agree with TRBD1. Germline values: CDR1 LGHNA, CDR2 YNFKEQ. J lost 3 bases, V lost 4 bases, and 12 bases had no gene match. The CDR3 is made up of 17 amino acids. The CDR3: CASSLGQGEIGTDTQYF. Here the CDR3 DNA reads TGTGCCAGCAGCCTCGGACAGGGTGAAATCGGGACAGATACGCAGTATTTT.

The chain is built from TRBV2 and TRBJ1-2; 8 bases align to TRBD1. The V segment lost 6 bases and the J segment 7 bases; nucleotides outside the gene matches: 7. The length of the CDR3 is 13 residues. CDR1 SNHLY and CDR2 FYNNEI come from the germline V gene. CDR3 loop: CASSDRGIGGYTF. In nucleotides, the CDR3 is TGTGCCAGCAGCGACAGGGGAATTGGTGGCTACACCTTC.

This chain uses TRBV7-9 with TRBJ2-7; no firm D call. The V end was cut by 1 base, the J end by 0 bases, with 7 bases between. Germline loops: CDR1 SEHNR, CDR2 FQNEAQ (reference sequence). This CDR3 comprises 14 residues. The CDR3 DNA sequence: TGTGCCAGCAGCTTAGGGACCGGCTCCTACGAGCAGTACTTC. Translating gives CASSLGTGSYEQYF.

This clone has a handful of counts. This chain links TRBV6-6 with TRBJ2-2, with no clear D. The CDR3 runs to 13 residues. Per germline, CDR1 MNHNY and CDR2 SVGAGI (reference sequence). The ends were cut back, 5 bases at V and 6 bases at J, with 10 bases in the middle. CDR3 residues: CASSGWWSGELFF. In nucleotides, the CDR3 is TGTGCCAGCAGTGGTTGGTGGTCCGGGGAGCTGTTTTTT.

In its sample, this clone was seen once. This chain links TRBV7-2 with TRBJ2-7; TRBD2 agrees at 12 bases. CDR1 is SGHTA and CDR2 is FQGNSA in the germline V gene. This CDR3 contains 16 residues. Losses at the gene ends were 0 bases for V and 4 bases for J; bases not matched to a gene: 4. This CDR3 is CASSLASSGGAYEQYF. The CDR3 nucleotides read TGTGCCAGCAGCTTAGCTTCTAGCGGGGGGGCGTACGAGCAGTACTTC.

This clone was found a few times. This chain connects TRBV29-1 to TRBJ1-3; tentative D call: TRBD1 (5 bases). Looked up from germline, CDR1 is SQVTM and CDR2 is ANQGSEA. The CDR3 contains 15 residues. V was cut by 5 bases and J by 0 bases, with 14 bases left in between. The CDR3 DNA follows: TGCAGCGTTTCTGGAGGGGACCTCTCTGGAAACACCATATATTTT. Its translation is CSVSGGDLSGNTIYF.

The CDR3 DNA sequence: TGTGCCAGCAGCTCGTACAGGGGTGGGAACACTGAAGCTTTCTTT. As protein: CASSSYRGGNTEAFF. The rearrangement links TRBV5-4 to TRBJ1-1; 7 bases are shared with TRBD1. Trimming at V came to 3 bases and at J to 1 base, leaving 6 bases not matched to a gene. Per the germline V gene, CDR1 is SGHNT and CDR2 is YYREEE (reference sequence). This CDR3 comprises 15 residues.

This clone was counted once. The chain recombines TRBV16 with TRBJ2-1; D not certain. Germline CDR1 and CDR2: KGHSY and FQNENV. The CDR3 is 11 residues long. The V and J ends lost 0 bases and 10 bases respectively, with 4 bases between them. In nucleotides, the CDR3 is TGTGCCAGCAGCCAATCCAGGGAGCAGTTCTTC. This sequence encodes CASSQSREQFF.

This clone has a handful of counts. The V gene is TRBV2, the J gene TRBJ1-5, with no clear D. This CDR3 region has 12 residues. Germline CDR1 SNHLY, CDR2 FYNNEI. V lost 6 bases, J lost 5 bases, and 8 bases lay in between. The CDR3 region is CASRSRDQPQHF. The CDR3 DNA follows: TGTGCCAGCAGGAGTAGGGATCAGCCCCAGCATTTT.

This sequence joins TRBV7-3 and TRBJ2-1; tentative D call: TRBD1 (6 bases). The CDR3 has 13 residues. The germline V gene encodes CDR1 SGHTA and CDR2 FQGTGA. V lost 4 bases to trimming and J lost 4 bases, with 8 bases between them. CDR3 DNA sequence: TGTGCCAGCAGCTCACAGGGTTACAATGAGCAGTTCTTC. It encodes CASSSQGYNEQFF.